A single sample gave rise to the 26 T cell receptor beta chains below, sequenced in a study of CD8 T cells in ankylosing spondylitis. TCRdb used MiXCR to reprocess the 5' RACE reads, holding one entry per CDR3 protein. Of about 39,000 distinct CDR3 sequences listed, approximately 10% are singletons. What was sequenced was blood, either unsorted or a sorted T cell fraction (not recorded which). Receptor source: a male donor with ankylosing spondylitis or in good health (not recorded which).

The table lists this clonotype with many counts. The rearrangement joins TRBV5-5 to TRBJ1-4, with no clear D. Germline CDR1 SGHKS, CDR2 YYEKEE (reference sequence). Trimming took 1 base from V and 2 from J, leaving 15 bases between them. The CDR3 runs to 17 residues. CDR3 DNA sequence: TGTGCCAGCAGCTTGAGGTCTTCTTCGGTGACTAATGAAAAACTGTTTTTT. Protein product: CASSLRSSSVTNEKLFF.

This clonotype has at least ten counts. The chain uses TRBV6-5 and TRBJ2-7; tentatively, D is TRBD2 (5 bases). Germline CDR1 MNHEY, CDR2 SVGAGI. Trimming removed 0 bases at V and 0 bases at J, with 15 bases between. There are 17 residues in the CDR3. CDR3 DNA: TGTGCCAGCAGTTACTCGAGTCCACTAGTCGCCTCCTACGAGCAGTACTTC. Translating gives CASSYSSPLVASYEQYF.

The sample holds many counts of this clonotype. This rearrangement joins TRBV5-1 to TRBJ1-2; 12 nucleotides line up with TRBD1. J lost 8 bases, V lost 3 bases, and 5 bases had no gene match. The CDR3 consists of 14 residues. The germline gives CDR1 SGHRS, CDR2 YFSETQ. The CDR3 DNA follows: TGCGCCAGCAGCTCGGGACAGGGGGCAGGCGGCTACACCTTC. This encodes CASSSGQGAGGYTF.

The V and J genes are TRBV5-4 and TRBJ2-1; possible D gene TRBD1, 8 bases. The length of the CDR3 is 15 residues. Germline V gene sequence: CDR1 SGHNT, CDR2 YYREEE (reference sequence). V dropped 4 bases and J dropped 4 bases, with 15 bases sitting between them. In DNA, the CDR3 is TGTGCCAGCAGCCCTGGACAGGGAGGGTACAATGAGCAGTTCTTC. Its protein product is CASSPGQGGYNEQFF. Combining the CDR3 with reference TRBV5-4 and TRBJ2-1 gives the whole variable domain ETGVTQSPTHLIKTRGQQVTLRCSSQSGHNTVSWYQQALGQGPQFIFQYYREEENGRGNFPPRFSGLQFPNYSSELNVNALELDDSALYLCASSPGQGGYNEQFFGPGTRLTVL.

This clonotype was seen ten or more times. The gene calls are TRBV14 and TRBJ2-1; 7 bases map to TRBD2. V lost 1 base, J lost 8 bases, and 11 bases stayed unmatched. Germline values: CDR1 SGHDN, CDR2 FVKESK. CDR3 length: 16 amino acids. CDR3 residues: CASSQGTRGRSDEQFF. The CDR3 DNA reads TGTGCCAGCAGCCAAGGAACTCGCGGGAGAAGCGATGAGCAGTTCTTC.

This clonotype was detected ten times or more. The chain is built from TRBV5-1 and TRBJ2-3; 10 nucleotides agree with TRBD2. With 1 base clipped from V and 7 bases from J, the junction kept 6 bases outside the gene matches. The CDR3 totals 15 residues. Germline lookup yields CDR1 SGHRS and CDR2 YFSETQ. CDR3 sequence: CASSLKREGPYTQYF. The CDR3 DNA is TGCGCCAGCAGCTTGAAGCGGGAGGGCCCGTATACGCAGTATTTT.

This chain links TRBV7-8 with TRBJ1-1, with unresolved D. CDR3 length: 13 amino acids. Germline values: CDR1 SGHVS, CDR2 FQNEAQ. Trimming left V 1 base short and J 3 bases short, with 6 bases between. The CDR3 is CASSLEAYTEAFF. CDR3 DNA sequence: TGTGCCAGCAGCTTAGAAGCTTACACTGAAGCTTTCTTT.

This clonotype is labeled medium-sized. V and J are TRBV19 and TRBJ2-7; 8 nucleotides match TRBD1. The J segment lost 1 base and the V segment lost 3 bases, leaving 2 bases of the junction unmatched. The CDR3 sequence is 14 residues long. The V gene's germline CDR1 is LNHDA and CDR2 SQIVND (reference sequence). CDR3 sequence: CASSIGTGSYEQYF. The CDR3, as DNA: TGTGCCAGTAGTATCGGGACAGGATCCTACGAGCAGTACTTC.

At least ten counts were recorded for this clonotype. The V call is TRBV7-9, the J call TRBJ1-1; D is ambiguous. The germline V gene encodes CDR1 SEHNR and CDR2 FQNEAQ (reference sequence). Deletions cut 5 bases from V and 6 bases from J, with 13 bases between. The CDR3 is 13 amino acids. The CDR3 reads CASSPWTGPEAFF. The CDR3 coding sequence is TGTGCCAGCAGCCCGTGGACGGGTCCTGAAGCTTTCTTT. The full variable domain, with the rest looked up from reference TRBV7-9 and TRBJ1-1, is DTGVSQNPRHKITKRGQNVTFRCDPISEHNRLYWYRQTLGQGPEFLTYFQNEAQLEKSRLLSDRFSAERPKGSFSTLEIQRTEQGDSAMYLCASSPWTGPEAFFGQGTRLTVV.

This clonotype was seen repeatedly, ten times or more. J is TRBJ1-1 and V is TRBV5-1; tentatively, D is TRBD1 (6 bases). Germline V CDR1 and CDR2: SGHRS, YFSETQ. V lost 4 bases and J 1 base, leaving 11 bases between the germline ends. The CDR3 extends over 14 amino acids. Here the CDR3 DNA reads TGCGCCAGCAGCGGGGGACACCCGAACACTGAAGCTTTCTTT. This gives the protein CASSGGHPNTEAFF.

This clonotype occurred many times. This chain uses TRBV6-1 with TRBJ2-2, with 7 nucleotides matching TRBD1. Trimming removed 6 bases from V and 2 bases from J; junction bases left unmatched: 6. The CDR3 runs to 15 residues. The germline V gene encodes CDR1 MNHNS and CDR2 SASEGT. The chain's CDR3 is CASRKGQENTGELFF. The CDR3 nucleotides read TGTGCCAGCAGAAAAGGACAGGAAAACACCGGGGAGCTGTTTTTT.

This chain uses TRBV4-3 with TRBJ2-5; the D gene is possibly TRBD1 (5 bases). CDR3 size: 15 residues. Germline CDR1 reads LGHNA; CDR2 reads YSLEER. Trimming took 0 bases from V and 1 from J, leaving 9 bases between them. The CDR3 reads CASSQELGLQETQYF. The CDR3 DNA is TGCGCCAGCAGCCAAGAACTGGGGCTCCAAGAGACCCAGTACTTC.

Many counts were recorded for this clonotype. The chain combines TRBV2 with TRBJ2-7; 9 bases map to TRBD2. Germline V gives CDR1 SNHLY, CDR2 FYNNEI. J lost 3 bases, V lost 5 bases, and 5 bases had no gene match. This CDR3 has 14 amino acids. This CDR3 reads CASSLGLASYEQYF. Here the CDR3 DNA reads TGTGCCAGCAGTTTGGGACTAGCTAGCTACGAGCAGTACTTC.

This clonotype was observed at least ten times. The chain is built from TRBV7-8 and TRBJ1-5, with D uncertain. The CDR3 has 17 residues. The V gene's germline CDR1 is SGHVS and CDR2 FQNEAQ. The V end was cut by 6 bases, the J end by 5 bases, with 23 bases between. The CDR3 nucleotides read TGTGCCAGCAGTTTTCACCCTGTCCCATCCCAAGATCAGCCCCAGCATTTT. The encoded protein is CASSFHPVPSQDQPQHF.

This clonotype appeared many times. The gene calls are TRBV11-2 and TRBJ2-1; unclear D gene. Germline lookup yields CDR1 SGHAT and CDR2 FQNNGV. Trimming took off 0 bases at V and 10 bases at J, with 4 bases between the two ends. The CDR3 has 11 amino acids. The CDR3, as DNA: TGTGCCAGCAGCTTAGACCCGGAGCAGTTCTTC. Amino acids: CASSLDPEQFF.

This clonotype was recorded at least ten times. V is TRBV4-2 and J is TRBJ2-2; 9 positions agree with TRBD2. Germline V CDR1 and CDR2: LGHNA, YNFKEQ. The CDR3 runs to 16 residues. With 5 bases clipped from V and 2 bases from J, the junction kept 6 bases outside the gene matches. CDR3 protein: CASSTGTSPNTGELFF. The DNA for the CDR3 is TGTGCCAGCAGCACCGGGACTAGCCCTAACACCGGGGAGCTGTTTTTT.

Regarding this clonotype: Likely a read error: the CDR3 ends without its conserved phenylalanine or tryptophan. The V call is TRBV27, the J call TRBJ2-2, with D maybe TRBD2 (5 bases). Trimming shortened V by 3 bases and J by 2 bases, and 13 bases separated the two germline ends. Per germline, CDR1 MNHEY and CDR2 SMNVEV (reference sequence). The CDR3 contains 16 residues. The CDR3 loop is CASSFYRGGNTGELFL. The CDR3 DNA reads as TGTGCCAGCAGTTTTTATCGGGGTGGTAACACCGGGGAGCTGTTTCTT.

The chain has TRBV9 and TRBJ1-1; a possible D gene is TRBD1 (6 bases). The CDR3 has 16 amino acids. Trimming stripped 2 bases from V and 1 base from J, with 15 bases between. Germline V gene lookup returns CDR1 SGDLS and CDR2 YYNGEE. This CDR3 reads CASSVLGGAGNTEAFF. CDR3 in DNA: TGTGCCAGCAGCGTCCTCGGGGGCGCCGGGAACACTGAAGCTTTCTTT.

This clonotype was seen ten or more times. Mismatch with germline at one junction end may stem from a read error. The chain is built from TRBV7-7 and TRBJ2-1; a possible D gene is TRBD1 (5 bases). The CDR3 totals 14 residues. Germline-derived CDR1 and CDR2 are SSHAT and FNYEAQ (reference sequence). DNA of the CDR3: TGTGCTAGCAGCTTAGGGGTAGGTCTCGATGAGCAGTTCTTC. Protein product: CASSLGVGLDEQFF.

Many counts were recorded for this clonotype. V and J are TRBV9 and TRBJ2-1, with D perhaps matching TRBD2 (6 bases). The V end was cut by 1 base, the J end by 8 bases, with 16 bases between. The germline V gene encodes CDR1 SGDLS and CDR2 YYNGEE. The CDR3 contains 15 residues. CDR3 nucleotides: TGTGCCAGCAGCGTACTGGTGGGAGGAGGGCATGAGCAGTTCTTC. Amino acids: CASSVLVGGGHEQFF.

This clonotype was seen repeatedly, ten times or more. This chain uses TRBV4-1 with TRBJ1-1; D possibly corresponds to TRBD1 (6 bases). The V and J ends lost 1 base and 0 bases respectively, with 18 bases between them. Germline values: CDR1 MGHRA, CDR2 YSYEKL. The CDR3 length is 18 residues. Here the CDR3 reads CASSQGSLGRGLNTEAFF. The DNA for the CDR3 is TGCGCCAGCAGCCAAGGAAGTTTAGGGCGGGGGCTGAACACTGAAGCTTTCTTT.

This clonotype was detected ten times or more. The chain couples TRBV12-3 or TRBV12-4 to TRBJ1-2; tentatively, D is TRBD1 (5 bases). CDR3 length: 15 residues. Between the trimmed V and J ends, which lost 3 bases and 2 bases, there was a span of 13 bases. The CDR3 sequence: CASSLGRTDNYGYTF. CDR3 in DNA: TGTGCCAGCAGTTTGGGGCGCACGGACAACTATGGCTACACCTTC.

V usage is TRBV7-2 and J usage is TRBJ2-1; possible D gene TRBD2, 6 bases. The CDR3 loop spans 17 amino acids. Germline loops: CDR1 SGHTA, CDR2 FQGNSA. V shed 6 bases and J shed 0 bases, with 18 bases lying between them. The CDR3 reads CASSPPEYGSSYNEQFF. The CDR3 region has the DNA TGTGCCAGCAGTCCCCCCGAGTACGGGAGCTCCTACAATGAGCAGTTCTTC.

The CDR3 region is CARAGPNSPLHF. The CDR3 DNA reads as TGTGCCAGAGCAGGGCCCAATTCACCCCTCCACTTT. The chain links TRBV6-5 to TRBJ1-6; tentatively, D is TRBD1 (5 bases). This CDR3 spans 12 amino acids. Germline CDR1 MNHEY, CDR2 SVGAGI. Trimming removed 9 bases from V and 7 bases from J, with 10 bases in between.

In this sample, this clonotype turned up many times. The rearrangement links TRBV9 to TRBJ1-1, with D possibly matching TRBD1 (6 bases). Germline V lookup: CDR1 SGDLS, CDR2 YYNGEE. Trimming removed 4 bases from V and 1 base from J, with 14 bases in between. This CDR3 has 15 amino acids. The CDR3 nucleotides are TGTGCCAGCAGCCCACGCGGGGGGGCGAACACTGAAGCTTTCTTT. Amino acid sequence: CASSPRGGANTEAFF. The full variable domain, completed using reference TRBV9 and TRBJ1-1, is DSGVTQTPKHLITATGQRVTLRCSPRSGDLSVYWYQQSLDQGLQFLIQYYNGEERAKGNILERFSAQQFPDLHSELNLSSLELGDSALYFCASSPRGGANTEAFFGQGTRLTVV.

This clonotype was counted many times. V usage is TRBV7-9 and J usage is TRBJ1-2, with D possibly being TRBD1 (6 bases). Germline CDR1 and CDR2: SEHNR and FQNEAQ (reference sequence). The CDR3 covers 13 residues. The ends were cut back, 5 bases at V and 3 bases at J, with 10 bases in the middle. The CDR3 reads CASSRTGYYGYTF. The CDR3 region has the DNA TGTGCCAGCAGCCGCACAGGGTACTATGGCTACACCTTC.